Listed here are 5 T cell receptor beta chains from one sample, sequenced in a study of OX40 agonist ivuxolimab in advanced cancers. Profiled with immunoSEQ multiplex PCR; TCRdb holds only in-frame clones, not every one. The profile shows 60,000 to 85,000 clones, about 90% of them singletons. Material: CD4+ or CD8+ T cells sorted from blood, obtained in a trial of the OX40 agonist ivuxolimab. The receptors were gathered from an adult with an advanced solid tumor such as melanoma, head and neck, liver or kidney cancer.

The CDR3 coding sequence is TGTGCCAGCAGTTTGCTAGCGCGCAATGAGCAGTTCTTC. Translating gives CASSLLARNEQFF. The chain uses TRBV6-5 and TRBJ2-1, with D tentatively TRBD2 (6 bases). Trimming took off 4 bases at V and 6 bases at J, with 10 bases between the two ends. Germline CDR1 MNHEY, CDR2 SVGAGI. The CDR3 loop spans 13 amino acids.

This rearrangement joins TRBV9 to TRBJ2-2; 15 nucleotides line up with TRBD2. Trimming removed 3 bases from V and 6 bases from J; junction bases left unmatched: 9. CDR1 and CDR2 from the germline V gene are SGDLS and YYNGEE. The CDR3 extends over 18 amino acids. The CDR3 here is CASSERTSGGAIAGELFF. DNA for the CDR3: TGTGCCAGCAGCGAAAGGACTAGCGGGGGGGCCATCGCCGGGGAGCTGTTTTTT.

The rearrangement joins TRBV27 to TRBJ2-3, with a tentative D call TRBD2 (5 bases). CDR3 length: 13 residues. The germline V gene has CDR1 MNHEY and CDR2 SMNVEV (reference sequence). V lost 3 bases and J 6 bases, leaving 10 bases between the germline ends. CDR3 DNA sequence: TGTGCCAGCAGTTTCCTGACTACGGATACGCAGTATTTT. Protein sequence: CASSFLTTDTQYF.

CDR3 in amino acids: CASSSAQRKLFF. The CDR3 DNA follows: TGTGCCAGCAGCTCGGCCCAGAGAAAACTGTTTTTT. This sequence joins TRBV5-5 and TRBJ1-4; unclear D gene. Germline CDR1 SGHKS, CDR2 YYEKEE (reference sequence). The CDR3 is 12 amino acids. Trimming shortened V by 3 bases and J by 10 bases, and 10 bases separated the two germline ends.

The rearrangement uses TRBV6-5 and TRBJ1-1, with D possibly matching TRBD1 (5 bases). The length of the CDR3 is 13 residues. V was shortened by 7 bases and J by 4 bases, with 13 bases between the two germline ends. CDR1 MNHEY and CDR2 SVGAGI come from the germline V gene. CDR3 loop: CASMAGPGTEAFF. CDR3 nucleotide sequence: TGTGCCAGCATGGCAGGGCCGGGCACTGAAGCTTTCTTT.